This T cell receptor (beta chain) appears in the sequencing data of a study of blood T cell repertoires in COVID-19. This clone was counted only a few times. Profiled with immunoSEQ multiplex PCR; TCRdb holds only in-frame clones, not every one. The sample yields around 250,000 clones, 70% to 85% seen once. The receptor comes from a man aged 40-55 years who had recovered from COVID-19. The sample comprised PBMCs or T cells enriched from blood (not recorded which).

CDR3 DNA: TGTGCCAGCAGTGAGCTAGCGGGGGGCTCCTACGAGCAGTACTTC. This translates into CASSELAGGSYEQYF. V gene TRBV2 combines with J gene TRBJ2-7; 11 bases line up with TRBD2. Germline CDR1 reads SNHLY; CDR2 reads FYNNEI. This CDR3 contains 15 residues. V lost 3 bases and J lost 0; bases outside the gene matches: 1.